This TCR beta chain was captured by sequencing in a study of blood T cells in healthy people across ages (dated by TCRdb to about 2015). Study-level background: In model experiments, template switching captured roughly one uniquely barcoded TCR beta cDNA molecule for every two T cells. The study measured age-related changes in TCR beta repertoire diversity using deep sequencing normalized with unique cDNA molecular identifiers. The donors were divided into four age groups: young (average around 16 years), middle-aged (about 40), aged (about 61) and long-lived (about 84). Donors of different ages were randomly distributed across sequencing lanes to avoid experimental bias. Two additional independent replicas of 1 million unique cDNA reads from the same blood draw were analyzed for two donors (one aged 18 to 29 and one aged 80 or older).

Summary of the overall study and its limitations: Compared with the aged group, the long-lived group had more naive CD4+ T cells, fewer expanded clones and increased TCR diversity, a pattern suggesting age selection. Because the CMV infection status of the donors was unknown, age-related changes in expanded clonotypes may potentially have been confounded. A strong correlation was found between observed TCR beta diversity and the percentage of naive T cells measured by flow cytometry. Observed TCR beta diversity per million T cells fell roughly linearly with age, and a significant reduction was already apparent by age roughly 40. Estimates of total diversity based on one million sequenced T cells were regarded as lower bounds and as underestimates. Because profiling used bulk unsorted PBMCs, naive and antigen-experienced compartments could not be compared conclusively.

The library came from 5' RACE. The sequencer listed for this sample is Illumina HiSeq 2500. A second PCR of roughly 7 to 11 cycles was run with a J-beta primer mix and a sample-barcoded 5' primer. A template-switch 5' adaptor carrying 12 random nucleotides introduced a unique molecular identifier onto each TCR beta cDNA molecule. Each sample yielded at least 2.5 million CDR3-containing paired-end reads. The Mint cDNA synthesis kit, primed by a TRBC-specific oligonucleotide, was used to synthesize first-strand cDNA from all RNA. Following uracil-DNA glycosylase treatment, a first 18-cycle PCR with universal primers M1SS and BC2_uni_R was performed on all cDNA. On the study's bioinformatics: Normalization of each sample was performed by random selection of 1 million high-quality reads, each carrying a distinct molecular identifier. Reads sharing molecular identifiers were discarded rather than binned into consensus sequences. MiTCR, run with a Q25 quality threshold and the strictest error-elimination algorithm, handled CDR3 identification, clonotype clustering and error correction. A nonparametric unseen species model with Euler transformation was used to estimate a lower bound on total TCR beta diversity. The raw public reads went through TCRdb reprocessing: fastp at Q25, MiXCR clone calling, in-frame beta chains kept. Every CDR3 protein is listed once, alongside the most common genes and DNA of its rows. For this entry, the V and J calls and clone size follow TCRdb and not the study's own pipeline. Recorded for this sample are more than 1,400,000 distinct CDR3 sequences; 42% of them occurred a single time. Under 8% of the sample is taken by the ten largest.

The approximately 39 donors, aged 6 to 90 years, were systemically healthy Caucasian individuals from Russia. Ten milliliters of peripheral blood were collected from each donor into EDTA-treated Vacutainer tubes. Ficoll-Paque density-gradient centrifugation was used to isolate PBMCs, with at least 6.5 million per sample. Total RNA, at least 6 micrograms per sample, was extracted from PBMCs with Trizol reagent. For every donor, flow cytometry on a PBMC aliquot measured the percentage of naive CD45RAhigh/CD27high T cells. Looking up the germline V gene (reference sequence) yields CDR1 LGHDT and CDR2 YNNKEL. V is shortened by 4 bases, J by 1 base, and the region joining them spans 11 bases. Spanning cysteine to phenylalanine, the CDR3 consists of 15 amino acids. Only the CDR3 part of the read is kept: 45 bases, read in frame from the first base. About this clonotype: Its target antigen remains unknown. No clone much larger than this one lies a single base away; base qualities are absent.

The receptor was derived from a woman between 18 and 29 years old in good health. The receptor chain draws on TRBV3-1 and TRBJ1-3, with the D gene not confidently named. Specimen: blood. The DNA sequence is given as TGTGCCAGCAGCCTCAATGGGGTATCTGGAAACACCATATATTTT. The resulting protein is CASSLNGVSGNTIYF.